What follows are 18 T cell receptor beta chains derived from one specimen sequenced in a study of blood T cell repertoires in COVID-19. Using immunoSEQ multiplex PCR, the repertoire was profiled, and TCRdb retains in-frame clones only, with some absent. The table shows some 150,000 clones, with 91% occurring only once. Sequenced material: peripheral blood. These receptors were obtained from a man aged 50-60 years with acute or convalescent COVID-19.

V is TRBV5-1 and J is TRBJ1-5; 10 bases line up with TRBD1. V trimming: 4 bases; J trimming: 0 bases; junction bases outside the gene matches: 7. The CDR3 covers 17 residues. CDR1 and CDR2 from the germline V gene are SGHRS and YFSETQ. CDR3 in DNA: TGCGCCAGCAGCACAGGGACAGGGGAAATTAGCAATCAGCCCCAGCATTTT. This gives the protein CASSTGTGEISNQPQHF. Drawing the rest from reference TRBV5-1 and TRBJ1-5, the complete variable domain is KAGVTQTPRYLIKTRGQQVTLSCSPISGHRSVSWYQQTPGQGLQFLFEYFSETQRNKGNFPGRFSGRQFSNSRSEMNVSTLELGDSALYLCASSTGTGEISNQPQHFGDGTRLSIL.

V gene TRBV23-1 combines with J gene TRBJ1-5; 8 bases are shared with TRBD1. TRBV23-1 is an ORF, with its function uncertain. J lost 5 bases, V lost 8 bases, and 11 bases had no gene match. This CDR3 contains 15 residues. CDR3 protein: CASPQDREMDQPQHF. CDR3 DNA: TGCGCCAGCCCACAGGACAGGGAAATGGATCAGCCCCAGCATTTT.

Only a few counts were recorded for this clone. The chain carries TRBV29-1 and TRBJ2-7; D possibly corresponds to TRBD2 (6 bases). The V end was cut by 4 bases, the J end by 6 bases, with 19 bases between. The germline V gene encodes CDR1 SQVTM and CDR2 ANQGSEA. The length of the CDR3 is 14 residues. This chain's CDR3 is CSVVGGGSGGEQYF. Written as DNA, the CDR3 is TGCAGCGTTGTTGGAGGAGGGAGCGGAGGCGAGCAGTACTTC.

In DNA, the CDR3 is TGTGCCAGCAGTCCCCCCAATAACTATGGCTACACCTTC. Its translation is CASSPPNNYGYTF. This sequence joins TRBV28 and TRBJ1-2; D remains unclear. The CDR3 extends over 13 amino acids. Trimming shortened V by 5 bases and J by 1 base, and 8 bases separated the two germline ends. Per germline, CDR1 MDHEN and CDR2 SYDVKM.

The genes are TRBV6-2 or TRBV6-3 and TRBJ1-3, with D possibly matching TRBD1 (6 bases). Trimming took 6 bases from V and 0 from J, leaving 15 bases between them. Germline CDR1 reads MNHEY; CDR2 reads SVGEGT. The CDR3 length is 16 residues. The CDR3 loop is CASSPGQYGSGNTIYF. In DNA, the CDR3 is TGTGCCAGCAGCCCTGGACAGTATGGCTCTGGAAACACCATATATTTT.

The chain is built from TRBV6-5 and TRBJ1-4; TRBD1 matches 7 bases. The germline V gene has CDR1 MNHEY and CDR2 SVGAGI. The CDR3 has 15 residues. V lost 2 bases to trimming and J lost 3 bases; unmatched junction nucleotides: 3. The CDR3 DNA reads TGTGCCAGCAGTTACACGACAGGGTCTAATGAAAAACTGTTTTTT. This encodes CASSYTTGSNEKLFF.

The chain uses TRBV4-1 and TRBJ2-3; D might be TRBD2 (7 bases). This CDR3 is 18 amino acids long. V was shortened by 4 bases and J by 0 bases, with 20 bases between the two germline ends. Germline loops: CDR1 MGHRA, CDR2 YSYEKL. The DNA of the CDR3 is TGCGCCAGCAGCCCCCAGGGGCTAGCGGTCACTAGCACAGATACGCAGTATTTT. Amino acid sequence: CASSPQGLAVTSTDTQYF.

The chain recombines TRBV6-1 with TRBJ1-2, with D unclear. The CDR3 is 12 amino acids. V dropped 2 bases and J dropped 6 bases, with 7 bases sitting between them. The germline gives CDR1 MNHNS, CDR2 SASEGT. CDR3 region: CASSESVHGYTF. CDR3 nucleotides: TGTGCCAGCAGTGAATCTGTCCATGGCTACACCTTC.

The rearrangement links TRBV28 to TRBJ1-5; a weak D match, TRBD1 (6 bases). Germline CDR1 MDHEN, CDR2 SYDVKM. The V and J ends lost 5 bases and 0 bases respectively, with 14 bases between them. The CDR3 loop spans 16 amino acids. The CDR3 sequence is CASSPGQFYSNQPQHF. For the CDR3, the DNA is TGTGCCAGCAGTCCTGGACAGTTCTATAGCAATCAGCCCCAGCATTTT.

This sequence joins TRBV10-1 and TRBJ2-2, with TRBD1 matching over 9 bases. V lost 6 bases to trimming and J lost 4 bases; unmatched junction nucleotides: 0. CDR3 length: 13 amino acids. The V gene's germline CDR1 is WNHNN and CDR2 SYGVQD (reference sequence). The CDR3: CASRGQGTGELFF. Written as DNA, the CDR3 is TGCGCCAGCAGGGGACAGGGCACCGGGGAGCTGTTTTTT.

V is TRBV7-8 and J is TRBJ1-2; D uncertain. Trimming cost V 1 base and J 7 bases, with 10 bases left between them. The CDR3 has 13 residues. From germline, CDR1 is SGHVS and CDR2 FQNEAQ. The CDR3 DNA reads TGTGCCAGCAGCTTAGTCAATAGCGCTGGCTACACCTTC. Residues: CASSLVNSAGYTF. The full variable domain, completed using reference TRBV7-8 and TRBJ1-2, is GAGVSQSPRYKVAKRGQDVALRCDPISGHVSLFWYQQALGQGPEFLTYFQNEAQLDKSGLPSDRFFAERPEGSVSTLKIQRTQQEDSAVYLCASSLVNSAGYTFGSGTRLTVV.

The chain recombines TRBV29-1 with TRBJ1-3; possibly TRBD1 for D (6 bases). V dropped 5 bases and J dropped 4 bases, with 9 bases sitting between them. CDR3 length: 12 residues. The germline CDR1 and CDR2 sequences are SQVTM and ANQGSEA. Here the CDR3 reads CSVPGAGNTIYF. The DNA for the CDR3 is TGCAGCGTTCCAGGGGCAGGAAACACCATATATTTT.

The J gene is TRBJ1-3, the V gene TRBV7-9, with a tentative D call TRBD1 (5 bases). The CDR3 length is 14 residues. Germline CDR1 SEHNR, CDR2 FQNEAQ (reference sequence). Trimming cost V 3 bases and J 0 bases, with 6 bases left between them. The CDR3: CASSFGGSGNTIYF. The CDR3 DNA reads TGTGCCAGCAGCTTCGGGGGCTCTGGAAACACCATATATTTT.

V gene TRBV19 combines with J gene TRBJ2-2, with D maybe TRBD1 (7 bases). Per the germline V gene, CDR1 is LNHDA and CDR2 is SQIVND (reference sequence). The CDR3 sequence is 16 residues long. Trimming shortened V by 3 bases and J by 6 bases, and 17 bases separated the two germline ends. The CDR3 reads CASSMGRGVVAGELFF. For the CDR3, the DNA is TGTGCCAGTAGTATGGGCAGGGGGGTCGTAGCCGGGGAGCTGTTTTTT.

The rearrangement links TRBV7-9 to TRBJ1-2; no clear D. This CDR3 is 14 amino acids long. The germline gives CDR1 SEHNR, CDR2 FQNEAQ (reference sequence). Trimming shortened V by 5 bases and J by 4 bases, and 14 bases separated the two germline ends. CDR3 DNA sequence: TGTGCCAGCAGCCACGGCGAGGGTTCCTATGGCTACACCTTC. It specifies CASSHGEGSYGYTF. Looking up the rest from reference TRBV7-9 and TRBJ1-2 gives the full variable domain: DTGVSQNPRHKITKRGQNVTFRCDPISEHNRLYWYRQTLGQGPEFLTYFQNEAQLEKSRLLSDRFSAERPKGSFSTLEIQRTEQGDSAMYLCASSHGEGSYGYTFGSGTRLTVV.

The chain recombines TRBV2 with TRBJ2-3; D is perhaps TRBD2 (5 bases). The CDR3 loop spans 13 amino acids. V lost 6 bases, J lost 9 bases, and 16 bases lay in between. Germline values: CDR1 SNHLY, CDR2 FYNNEI. CDR3 in amino acids: CASSVLAVATQYF. CDR3 DNA sequence: TGTGCCAGCAGCGTGCTAGCCGTAGCCACGCAGTATTTT.

This clone appeared once. V gene TRBV27 combines with J gene TRBJ2-3; the match to TRBD2 covers 10 bases. The CDR3 spans 15 residues. Germline V CDR1 and CDR2: MNHEY, SMNVEV (reference sequence). V dropped 2 bases and J dropped 9; count of bases not matched to a gene: 8. CDR3 amino acids: CASSLLAGERGTQYF. The CDR3 coding sequence is TGTGCCAGCAGTTTACTAGCGGGGGAAAGGGGAACGCAGTATTTT.

The rearrangement uses TRBV28 and TRBJ1-6; no firm D call. The CDR3 spans 14 residues. In germline, CDR1 is MDHEN, CDR2 SYDVKM. Trimming cost V 9 bases and J 6 bases, with 15 bases left between them. The CDR3 sequence: CASQLMASNSPLHF. CDR3 DNA sequence: TGTGCCAGTCAGTTGATGGCATCTAATTCACCCCTCCACTTT. Filled out from reference TRBV28 and TRBJ1-6, the complete variable domain reads DVKVTQSSRYLVKRTGEKVFLECVQDMDHENMFWYRQDPGLGLRLIYFSYDVKMKEKGDIPEGYSVSREKKERFSLILESASTNQTSMYLCASQLMASNSPLHFGNGTRLTVT.